This TCR beta chain was profiled in a study of blood T cell repertoires in COVID-19. Study information: Sources were T cells, B-cell-depleted T cells, or PBMCs; the material itself was cDNA or gDNA.

This CDR3 contains 14 residues. Germline V lookup: CDR1 SGHNT, CDR2 YYREEE (reference sequence). The V segment lost 4 bases and the J segment 3 bases; nucleotides outside the gene matches: 6. Enrolled during active infection, Seattle patients were then followed longitudinally. Generated by immunoSEQ multiplex PCR, the TCRdb table keeps only in-frame clones and is missing some. Among approximately 440,000 clones, 88% were seen once, and the ten largest hold around 12%. The source material was peripheral blood. The V call is TRBV5-4, the J call TRBJ2-7; 8 bases agree with TRBD1. The origin of this receptor is a woman between 50 and 59 years old with COVID-19, enrolled during active disease. The CDR3 DNA sequence: TGTGCCAGCAGCCATCCGGGACAGGTCTACGAGCAGTACTTC. Translation: CASSHPGQVYEQYF.